These 15 T cell receptor beta chains were sequenced from one sample in a study of T cells in localized non-small cell lung cancer. The data were produced by immunoSEQ multiplex PCR, yet TCRdb's version contains in-frame clones alone and is incomplete. The data show 100,000 to 150,000 clones, about 89% seen once. Sequenced material: peripheral blood, taken before any cancer treatment. The source of these receptors is a female donor at least 60 years old with stage I lung adenocarcinoma.

The chain couples TRBV9 to TRBJ2-1, with D possibly being TRBD2 (5 bases). This CDR3 is 16 amino acids long. V was shortened by 4 bases and J by 10 bases, with 24 bases between the two germline ends. From germline, CDR1 is SGDLS and CDR2 YYNGEE. The CDR3 loop is CASSPLPGLDSGEQFF. CDR3 nucleotide sequence: TGTGCCAGCAGCCCCCTTCCCGGACTGGACTCTGGAGAGCAGTTCTTC.

The chain uses TRBV7-3 and TRBJ2-1, with D unclear. This CDR3 has 13 residues. Per germline, CDR1 SGHTA and CDR2 FQGTGA. The V gene lost 5 bases and the J gene lost 0 bases, with 5 bases spanning the gap. For the CDR3, the DNA is TGTGCCAGCAGCCCTTACTCCTACAATGAGCAGTTCTTC. Translated, it gives CASSPYSYNEQFF.

The chain joins TRBV2 to TRBJ2-1, with unresolved D. Germline V gene data show CDR1 as SNHLY and CDR2 as FYNNEI. This CDR3 has 12 residues. Between the trimmed V and J ends, which lost 7 bases and 8 bases, there was a span of 12 bases. This CDR3 reads CASTIGTHEQFF. Written as DNA, the CDR3 is TGTGCCAGCACCATTGGAACCCATGAGCAGTTCTTC.

This sequence joins TRBV9 and TRBJ2-7; 11 positions agree with TRBD1. Germline V lookup: CDR1 SGDLS, CDR2 YYNGEE. This CDR3 is built from 14 residues. V shed 4 bases and J 5 bases; nucleotides not matched to a gene: 5. CDR3 sequence reads: CASSYRDRGNEQYF. DNA of the CDR3: TGTGCCAGCAGCTACCGGGACAGGGGGAACGAGCAGTACTTC. Based on the CDR3 plus reference TRBV9 and TRBJ2-7, the full variable domain is DSGVTQTPKHLITATGQRVTLRCSPRSGDLSVYWYQQSLDQGLQFLIQYYNGEERAKGNILERFSAQQFPDLHSELNLSSLELGDSALYFCASSYRDRGNEQYFGPGTRLTVT.

This chain connects TRBV5-1 to TRBJ2-2; D ambiguous. The CDR3 covers 16 residues. Trimming shortened V by 3 bases and J by 6 bases, and 18 bases separated the two germline ends. CDR1 is SGHRS and CDR2 is YFSETQ in the germline V gene. The CDR3 coding sequence is TGCGCCAGCAGCTCCCCCCTGAGGAGAACCCCCGGGGAGCTGTTTTTT. Translating it yields CASSSPLRRTPGELFF.

This chain links TRBV7-8 with TRBJ2-1; no firm D call. Germline V gives CDR1 SGHVS, CDR2 FQNEAQ. Trimming took 2 bases from V and 7 from J, leaving 6 bases between them. The CDR3 length is 12 residues. The CDR3 is CASSLPWNEQFF. The CDR3 DNA sequence: TGTGCCAGCAGCTTACCGTGGAATGAGCAGTTCTTC.

The chain carries TRBV23-1 and TRBJ1-4; 11 positions match TRBD1. TRBV23-1 qualifies as an ORF whose function is uncertain. This CDR3 spans 16 amino acids. The J segment lost 7 bases and the V segment lost 0 bases, leaving 4 bases of the junction unmatched. The CDR3 DNA reads TGCGCCAGCAGTCAATCATCCGGGACAGGGGGTGAAAAACTGTTTTTT. Translated, it gives CASSQSSGTGGEKLFF.

The chain is built from TRBV7-6 and TRBJ2-3; 10 nucleotides align to TRBD2. Per the germline V gene, CDR1 is SGHVS and CDR2 is FNYEAQ. The CDR3 extends over 18 amino acids. V lost 3 bases and J lost 0; bases outside the gene matches: 9. In nucleotides, the CDR3 is TGTGCCAGCAGCTTCCCGGGACTAGCGCCCTCTAGCACAGATACGCAGTATTTT. The encoded protein is CASSFPGLAPSSTDTQYF.

The gene calls are TRBV5-1 and TRBJ2-3, with 7 bases fitting TRBD1. Germline V lookup: CDR1 SGHRS, CDR2 YFSETQ. With 0 bases clipped from V and 0 bases from J, the junction kept 10 bases outside the gene matches. The CDR3 extends over 18 amino acids. The CDR3 coding sequence is TGCGCCAGCAGCTTGGGCGAAGGGACAGACAGCAGCACAGATACGCAGTATTTT. It is translated as CASSLGEGTDSSTDTQYF.

This clone has only one observation. The chain joins TRBV7-2 to TRBJ2-1; D is undetermined. V was trimmed by 5 bases and J by 4 bases, leaving 12 bases between them. The CDR3 is 14 residues long. Looked up from germline, CDR1 is SGHTA and CDR2 is FQGNSA. CDR3: CASSQDGIYNEQFF. The CDR3 DNA reads TGTGCCAGCAGCCAGGACGGCATTTACAATGAGCAGTTCTTC. The entire variable domain, with the rest obtained from reference TRBV7-2 and TRBJ2-1, is as follows: GAGVSQSPSNKVTEKGKDVELRCDPISGHTALYWYRQSLGQGLEFLIYFQGNSAPDKSGLPSDRFSAERTGGSVSTLTIQRTQQEDSAVYLCASSQDGIYNEQFFGPGTRLTVL.

The CDR3 spells CAWTQRTGGPYNSPLHF. As DNA, the CDR3 is TGTGCCTGGACACAAAGGACAGGGGGCCCCTATAATTCACCCCTCCACTTT. This rearrangement joins TRBV30 to TRBJ1-6; TRBD1 aligns across 11 bases. Per the germline V gene, CDR1 is GTSNPN and CDR2 is SVGIG (reference sequence). The CDR3 totals 17 residues. V shed 4 bases, J shed 2 bases, and the junction held 7 bases outside the gene matches.

The rearrangement uses TRBV30 and TRBJ1-5; 7 bases agree with TRBD1. The CDR3 is 15 amino acids. Looked up from germline, CDR1 is GTSNPN and CDR2 is SVGIG (reference sequence). After removal of 0 bases from V and 4 bases from J, the junction contained 6 bases not matched to a gene. The CDR3 nucleotides are TGTGCCTGGAGTGTAAACCGACAGGGAAATCAGCCCCAGCATTTT. This translates into CAWSVNRQGNQPQHF.

The chain combines TRBV2 with TRBJ1-1; possible D gene TRBD1, 5 bases. This CDR3 has 13 amino acids. Germline lookup yields CDR1 SNHLY and CDR2 FYNNEI. Trimming stripped 4 bases from V and 4 bases from J, with 10 bases between. The CDR3 nucleotides are TGTGCCAGCAGTGTTCCCCAGGGCACTGAAGCTTTCTTT. Translating it yields CASSVPQGTEAFF. Full variable domain (missing parts from reference TRBV2 and TRBJ1-1): EPEVTQTPSHQVTQMGQEVILRCVPISNHLYFYWYRQILGQKVEFLVSFYNNEISEKSEIFDDQFSVERPDGSNFTLKIRSTKLEDSAMYFCASSVPQGTEAFFGQGTRLTVV.

The chain joins TRBV5-5 to TRBJ2-1; 9 nucleotides agree with TRBD1. Trimming at V came to 0 bases and at J to 3 bases, leaving 4 bases not matched to a gene. Germline lookup yields CDR1 SGHKS and CDR2 YYEKEE (reference sequence). The CDR3 sequence is 16 residues long. The CDR3 DNA follows: TGTGCCAGCAGCTTGGCCCGGGACAGGGTCTACAATGAGCAGTTCTTC. It encodes CASSLARDRVYNEQFF.

The chain couples TRBV9 to TRBJ2-7, with D perhaps being TRBD1 or TRBD2 (5 bases each). The V gene's germline CDR1 is SGDLS and CDR2 YYNGEE. This CDR3 is built from 15 residues. V was clipped by 4 bases and J by 0 bases, with 14 bases between them. The CDR3 loop is CASSSGGVSSYEQYF. The DNA for the CDR3 is TGTGCCAGCAGCTCTGGGGGAGTGAGCTCCTACGAGCAGTACTTC.